The T cell receptor (beta chain) described here comes from a study of T cell repertoires in aging, cancer and after chemotherapy. The study's findings and limits: Thymic emigration or peripheral T cell expansion may be impaired by lymphoid organ infiltration in hematological cancer. In cancer patients, declining TCR diversity with age involved lost richness and lost evenness. Median generation probability rose over the chemotherapy interval in each cancer cohort, suggesting rebound thymic output. Compared with age-matched healthy donors, untreated hematological or solid cancer patients showed higher blood TCR clonality.

TCR beta rearrangements were amplified from peripheral blood genomic DNA. A note on this clonotype: The antigen is unknown.

V shed 3 bases and J shed 5 bases, with 13 bases lying between them. Per germline, CDR1 MNHNY and CDR2 SVGAGI (reference sequence). CDR3 length: 15 amino acids. Rearranged V-D-J TRB sequences were amplified with a mixed TRB-A/B primer pool. Each CDR3 protein gets one entry after TCRdb re-called the multiplex PCR reads with MiXCR. The data contain about 4,400 distinct CDR3 sequences, approximately 40% of them singletons. Material for sequencing was blood. The clonotype comes from a human donor with a blood cancer. The genes are TRBV6-6 and TRBJ2-2; D is possibly TRBD2 (6 bases). CDR3 sequence reads: CASSYGGSGTGELFF. In nucleotides, the CDR3 is TGTGCCAGCAGTTATGGGGGGAGCGGGACCGGGGAGCTGTTTTTT.